This T cell receptor beta chain was retrieved from a study of shared clonotypes between healthy human individuals. Regarding the study as a whole: Only blood underwent sampling, and tissue repertoires likely differ.

From germline, CDR1 is LNHNV and CDR2 YYDKDF (reference sequence). The CDR3 covers 12 residues. V lost 1 base and J lost 3, with 1 base in between. As to this clone: Its antigen is unknown.

Once extracted for a subset, genomic DNA was divided evenly among several immunoSEQ plates. Sequenced by immunoSEQ multiplex PCR; TCRdb stores in-frame clones only, minus some. In the table there are some 450,000 clones, 70% to 80% of which are singletons. Recent vaccinations or acute infections were absent in the healthy HIV-negative adult donors. Caucasian adults living in Nashville, Tennessee, provided all samples. Sequenced: PBMCs. The gene calls are TRBV15 and TRBJ1-3, with no clear D. This TCR was recovered from a woman aged 40 to 55 in good health. Some clones in this sample may be carry-over from other donors' samples. In nucleotides, the CDR3 is TGTGCCACCAGCAGAGTTGGAAACACCATATATTTT. Protein: CATSRVGNTIYF.